Each of the 4 T cell receptor beta chains below was sequenced from the same sample in a study of cytomegalovirus exposure and HLA in healthy donors. Both 60 Vbeta primers and 13 Jbeta primers went into the PCR. Method: immunoSEQ multiplex PCR; TCRdb's copy keeps in-frame clones and lacks some. The profile covers 150,000 to 200,000 clones, with 65% to 85% appearing a single time and over 2.5% taken by the ten largest. The sample was PBMCs. Every receptor here comes from a woman aged 40 to 50 in good health and CMV-seropositive.

The rearrangement links TRBV28 to TRBJ1-2; 7 bases agree with TRBD1. This CDR3 has 15 amino acids. The V gene's germline CDR1 is MDHEN and CDR2 SYDVKM. Trimming at V came to 10 bases and at J to 0 bases, leaving 11 bases not matched to a gene. The CDR3 DNA is TGTGCCACCGTAGCAGGGACAGTCCCTAACTATGGCTACACCTTC. Its protein is CATVAGTVPNYGYTF.

The rearrangement uses TRBV10-2 and TRBJ2-5; D may be TRBD2 (5 bases). Trimming took 2 bases from V and 1 from J, leaving 5 bases between them. Germline V CDR1 and CDR2: WSHSY, SAAADI. The CDR3 has 13 amino acids. CDR3 loop: CASSETSQETQYF. CDR3 nucleotides: TGCGCCAGCAGTGAGACTAGCCAAGAGACCCAGTACTTC.

J is TRBJ2-7 and V is TRBV30, with 8 bases aligning to TRBD1. Germline loops: CDR1 GTSNPN, CDR2 SVGIG (reference sequence). The J segment lost 2 bases and the V segment lost 8 bases, leaving 5 bases of the junction unmatched. The CDR3 consists of 12 residues. This chain's CDR3 is CAASQGAYEQYF. The CDR3 nucleotides read TGTGCCGCCTCACAGGGGGCCTACGAGCAGTACTTC.

As regards this clone: This CDR3 fails to terminate in the conserved phenylalanine or tryptophan, so it likely reflects a read error. No DNA is shown, since the ends of the CDR3 on it are uncertain; the CDR3 is the one TCRdb lists. The chain combines TRBV28 with TRBJ1-6; TRBD1 is taken as the D call from the table, unchecked against the DNA. Germline lookup yields CDR1 MDHEN and CDR2 SYDVKM. The CDR3 length equals 11 residues, ends included. CDR3 amino acids: CASSLGDRKTI.